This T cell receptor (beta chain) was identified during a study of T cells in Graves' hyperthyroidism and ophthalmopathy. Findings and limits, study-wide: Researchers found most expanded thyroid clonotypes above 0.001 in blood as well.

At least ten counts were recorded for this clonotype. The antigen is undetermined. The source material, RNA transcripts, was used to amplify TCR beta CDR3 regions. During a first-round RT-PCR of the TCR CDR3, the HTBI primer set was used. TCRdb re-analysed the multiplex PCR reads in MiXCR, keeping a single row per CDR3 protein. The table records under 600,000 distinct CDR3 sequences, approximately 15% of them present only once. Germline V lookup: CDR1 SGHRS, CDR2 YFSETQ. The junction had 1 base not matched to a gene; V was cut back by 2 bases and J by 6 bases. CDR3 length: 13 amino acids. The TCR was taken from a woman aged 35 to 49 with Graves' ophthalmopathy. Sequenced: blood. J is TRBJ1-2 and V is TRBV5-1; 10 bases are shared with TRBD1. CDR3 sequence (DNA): TGCGCCAGCAGCTTCGGGACAGGGGATGGCTACACCTTC. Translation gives CASSFGTGDGYTF.